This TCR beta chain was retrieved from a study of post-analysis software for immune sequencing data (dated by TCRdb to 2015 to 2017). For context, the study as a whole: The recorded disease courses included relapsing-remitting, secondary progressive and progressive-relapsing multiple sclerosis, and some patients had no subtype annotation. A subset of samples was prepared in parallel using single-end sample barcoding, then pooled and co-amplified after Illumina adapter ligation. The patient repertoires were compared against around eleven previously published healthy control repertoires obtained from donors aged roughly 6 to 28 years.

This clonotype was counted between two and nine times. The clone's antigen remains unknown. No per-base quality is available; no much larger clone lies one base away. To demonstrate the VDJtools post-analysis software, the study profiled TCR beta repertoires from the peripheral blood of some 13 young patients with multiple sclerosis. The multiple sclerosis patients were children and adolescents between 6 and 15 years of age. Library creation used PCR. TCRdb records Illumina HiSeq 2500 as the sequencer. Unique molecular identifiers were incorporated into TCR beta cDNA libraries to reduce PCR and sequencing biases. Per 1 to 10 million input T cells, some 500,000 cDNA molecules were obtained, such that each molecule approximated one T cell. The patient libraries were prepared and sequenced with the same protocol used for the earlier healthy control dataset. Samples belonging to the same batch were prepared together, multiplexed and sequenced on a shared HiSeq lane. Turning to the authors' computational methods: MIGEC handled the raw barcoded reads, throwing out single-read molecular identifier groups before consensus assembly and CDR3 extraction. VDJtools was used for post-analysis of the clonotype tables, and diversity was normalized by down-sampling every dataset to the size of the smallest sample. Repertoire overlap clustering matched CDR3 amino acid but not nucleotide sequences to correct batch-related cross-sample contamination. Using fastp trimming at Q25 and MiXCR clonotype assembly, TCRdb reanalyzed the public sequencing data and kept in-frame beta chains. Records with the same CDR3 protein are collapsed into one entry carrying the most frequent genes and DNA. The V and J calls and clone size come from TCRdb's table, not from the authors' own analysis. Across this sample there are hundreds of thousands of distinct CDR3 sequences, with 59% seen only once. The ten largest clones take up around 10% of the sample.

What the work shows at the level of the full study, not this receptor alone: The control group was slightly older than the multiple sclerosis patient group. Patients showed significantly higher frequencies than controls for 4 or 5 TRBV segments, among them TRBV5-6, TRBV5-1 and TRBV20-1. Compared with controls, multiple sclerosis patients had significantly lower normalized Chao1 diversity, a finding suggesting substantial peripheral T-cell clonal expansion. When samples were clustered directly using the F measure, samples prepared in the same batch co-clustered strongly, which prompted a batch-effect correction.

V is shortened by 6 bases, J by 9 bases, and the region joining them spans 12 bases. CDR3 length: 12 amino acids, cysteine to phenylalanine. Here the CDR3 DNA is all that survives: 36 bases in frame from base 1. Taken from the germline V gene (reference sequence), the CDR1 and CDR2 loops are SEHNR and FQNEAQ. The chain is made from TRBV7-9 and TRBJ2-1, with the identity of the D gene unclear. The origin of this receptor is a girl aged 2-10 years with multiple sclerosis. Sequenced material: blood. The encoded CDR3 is CASSPDWGEQFF. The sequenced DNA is TGTGCCAGCAGTCCTGATTGGGGTGAGCAGTTCTTC.